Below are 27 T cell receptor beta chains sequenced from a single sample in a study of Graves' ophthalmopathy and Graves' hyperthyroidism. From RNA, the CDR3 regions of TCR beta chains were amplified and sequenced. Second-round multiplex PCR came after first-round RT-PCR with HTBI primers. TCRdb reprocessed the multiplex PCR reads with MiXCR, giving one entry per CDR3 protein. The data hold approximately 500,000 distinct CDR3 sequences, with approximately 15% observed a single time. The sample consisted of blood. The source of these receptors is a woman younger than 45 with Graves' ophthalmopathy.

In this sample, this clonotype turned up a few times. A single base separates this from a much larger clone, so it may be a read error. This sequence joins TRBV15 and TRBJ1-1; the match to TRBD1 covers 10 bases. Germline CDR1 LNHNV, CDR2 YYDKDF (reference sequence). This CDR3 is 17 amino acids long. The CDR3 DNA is TGTGCCACCAGCGGGGACAGGGGAGAGGTCGGGAACACTGAAGCTTGCTTT. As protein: CATSGDRGEVGNTEACF.

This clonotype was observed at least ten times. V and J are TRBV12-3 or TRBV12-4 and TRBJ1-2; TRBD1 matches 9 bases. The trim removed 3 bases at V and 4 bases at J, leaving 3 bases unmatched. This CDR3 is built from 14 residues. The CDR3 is CASSLRQGVYGYTF. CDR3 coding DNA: TGTGCCAGCAGTTTGCGACAGGGGGTCTATGGCTACACCTTC.

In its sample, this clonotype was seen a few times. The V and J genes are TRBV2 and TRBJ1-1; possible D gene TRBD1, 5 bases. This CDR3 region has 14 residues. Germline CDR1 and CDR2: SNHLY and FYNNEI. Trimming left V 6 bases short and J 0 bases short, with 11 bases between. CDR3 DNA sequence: TGTGCCAGCAGGACGAACAGGCTGAACACTGAAGCTTTCTTT. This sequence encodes CASRTNRLNTEAFF.

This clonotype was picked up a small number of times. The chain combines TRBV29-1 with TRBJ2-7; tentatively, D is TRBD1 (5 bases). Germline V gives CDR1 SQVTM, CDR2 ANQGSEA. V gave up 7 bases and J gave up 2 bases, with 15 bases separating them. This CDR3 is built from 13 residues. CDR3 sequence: CSGVRVGTYEQYF. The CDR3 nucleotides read TGCAGCGGAGTCAGGGTTGGAACCTACGAGCAGTACTTC.

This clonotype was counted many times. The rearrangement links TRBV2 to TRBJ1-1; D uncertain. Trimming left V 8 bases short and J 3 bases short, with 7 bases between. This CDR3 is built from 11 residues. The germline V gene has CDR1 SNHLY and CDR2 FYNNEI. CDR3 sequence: CASLFYTEAFF. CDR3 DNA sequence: TGTGCCAGCCTTTTTTACACTGAAGCTTTCTTT.

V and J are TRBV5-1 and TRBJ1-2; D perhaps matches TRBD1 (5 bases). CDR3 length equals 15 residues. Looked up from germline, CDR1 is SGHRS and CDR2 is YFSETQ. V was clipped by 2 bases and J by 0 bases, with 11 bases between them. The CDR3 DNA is TGCGCCAGCAGCTTAATCGGACAAGCTAACTATGGCTACACCTTC. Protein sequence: CASSLIGQANYGYTF. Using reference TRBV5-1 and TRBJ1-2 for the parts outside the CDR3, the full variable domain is KAGVTQTPRYLIKTRGQQVTLSCSPISGHRSVSWYQQTPGQGLQFLFEYFSETQRNKGNFPGRFSGRQFSNSRSEMNVSTLELGDSALYLCASSLIGQANYGYTFGSGTRLTVV.

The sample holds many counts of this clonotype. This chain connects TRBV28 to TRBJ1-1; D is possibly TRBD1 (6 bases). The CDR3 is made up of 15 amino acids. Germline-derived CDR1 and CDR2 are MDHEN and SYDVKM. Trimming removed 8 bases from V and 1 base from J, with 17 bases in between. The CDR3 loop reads CASHTPGGQNTEAFF. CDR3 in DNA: TGTGCCAGCCACACACCCGGGGGACAGAACACTGAAGCTTTCTTT. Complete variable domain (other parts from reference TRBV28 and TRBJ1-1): DVKVTQSSRYLVKRTGEKVFLECVQDMDHENMFWYRQDPGLGLRLIYFSYDVKMKEKGDIPEGYSVSREKKERFSLILESASTNQTSMYLCASHTPGGQNTEAFFGQGTRLTVV.

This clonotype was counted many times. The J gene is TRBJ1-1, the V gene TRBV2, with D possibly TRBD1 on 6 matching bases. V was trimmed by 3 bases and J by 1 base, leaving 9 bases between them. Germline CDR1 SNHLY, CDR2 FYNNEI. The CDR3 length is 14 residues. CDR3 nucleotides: TGTGCCAGCAGTGAGGGACACCAGAACACTGAAGCTTTCTTT. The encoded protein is CASSEGHQNTEAFF.

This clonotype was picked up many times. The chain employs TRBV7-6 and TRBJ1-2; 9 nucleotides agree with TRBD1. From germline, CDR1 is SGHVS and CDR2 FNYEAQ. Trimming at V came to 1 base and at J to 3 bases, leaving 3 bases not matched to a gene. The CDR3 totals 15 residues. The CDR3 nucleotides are TGTGCCAGCAGCTTAGGACAGGGGGATCACTATGGCTACACCTTC. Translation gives CASSLGQGDHYGYTF.

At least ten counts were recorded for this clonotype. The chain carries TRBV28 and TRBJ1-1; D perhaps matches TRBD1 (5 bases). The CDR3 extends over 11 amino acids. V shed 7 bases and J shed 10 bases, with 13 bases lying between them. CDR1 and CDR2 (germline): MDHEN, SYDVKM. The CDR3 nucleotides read TGTGCCAGCAACAAAGGGGATGGAGCTTTCTTT. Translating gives CASNKGDGAFF.

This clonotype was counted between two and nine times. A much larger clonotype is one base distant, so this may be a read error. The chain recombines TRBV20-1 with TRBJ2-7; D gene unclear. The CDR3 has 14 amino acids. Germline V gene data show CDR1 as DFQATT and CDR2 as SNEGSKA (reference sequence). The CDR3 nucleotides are TGCAGTTCTAGAGTGACGGGCGGTCTATACGAGCAGTACTTC. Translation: CSSRVTGGLYEQYF.

The CDR3 DNA follows: TGTGCCAGCAGTGCTCAGACGGTTAATCAGCCCCAGCATTTT. It specifies CASSAQTVNQPQHF. The chain uses TRBV12-3 or TRBV12-4 and TRBJ1-5, with no clear D. The V gene lost 5 bases and the J gene lost 4 bases, with 12 bases spanning the gap. This CDR3 is built from 14 residues.

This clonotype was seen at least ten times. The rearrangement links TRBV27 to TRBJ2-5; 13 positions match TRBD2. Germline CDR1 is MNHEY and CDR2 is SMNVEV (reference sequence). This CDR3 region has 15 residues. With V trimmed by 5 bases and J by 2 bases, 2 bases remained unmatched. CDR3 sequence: CASSPTSGRQETQYF. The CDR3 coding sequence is TGTGCCAGCAGTCCGACTAGCGGGAGGCAAGAGACCCAGTACTTC.

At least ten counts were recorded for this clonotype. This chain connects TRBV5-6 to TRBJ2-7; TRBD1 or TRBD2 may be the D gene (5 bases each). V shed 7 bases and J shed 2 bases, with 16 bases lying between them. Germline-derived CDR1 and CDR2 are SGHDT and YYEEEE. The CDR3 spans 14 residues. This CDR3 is CASGSGLGTYEQYF. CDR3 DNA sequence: TGTGCCAGCGGGTCGGGGCTGGGGACCTACGAGCAGTACTTC.

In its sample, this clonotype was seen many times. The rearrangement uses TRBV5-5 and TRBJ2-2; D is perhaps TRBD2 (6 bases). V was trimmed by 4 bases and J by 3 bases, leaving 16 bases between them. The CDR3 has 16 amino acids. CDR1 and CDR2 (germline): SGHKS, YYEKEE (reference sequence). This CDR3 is CASSPSLGGHTGELFF. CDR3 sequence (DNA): TGTGCCAGCAGCCCGTCTCTGGGGGGACACACCGGGGAGCTGTTTTTT. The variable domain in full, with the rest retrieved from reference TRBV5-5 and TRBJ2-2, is DAGVTQSPTHLIKTRGQQVTLRCSPISGHKSVSWYQQVLGQGPQFIFQYYEKEERGRGNFPDRFSARQFPNYSSELNVNALLLGDSALYLCASSPSLGGHTGELFFGEGSRLTVL.

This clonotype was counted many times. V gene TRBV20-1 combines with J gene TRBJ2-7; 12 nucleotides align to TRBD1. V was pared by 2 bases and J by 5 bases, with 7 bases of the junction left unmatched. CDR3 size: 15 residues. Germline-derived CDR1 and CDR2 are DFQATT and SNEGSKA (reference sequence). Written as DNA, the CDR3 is TGCAGTGCTAGATCAGGGACAGGGGGCGCGGACGAGCAGTACTTC. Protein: CSARSGTGGADEQYF.

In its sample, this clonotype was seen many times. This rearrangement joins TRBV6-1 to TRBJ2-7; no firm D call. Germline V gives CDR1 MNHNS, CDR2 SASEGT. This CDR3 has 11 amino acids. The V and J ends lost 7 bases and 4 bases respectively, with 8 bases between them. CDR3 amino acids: CASTNAYEQYF. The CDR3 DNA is TGTGCCAGCACCAACGCATACGAGCAGTACTTC.

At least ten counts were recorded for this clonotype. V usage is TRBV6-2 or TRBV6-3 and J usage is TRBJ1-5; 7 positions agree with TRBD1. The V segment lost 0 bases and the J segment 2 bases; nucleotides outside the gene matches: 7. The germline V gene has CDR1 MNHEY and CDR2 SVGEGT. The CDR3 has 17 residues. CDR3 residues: CASSYSRQGERNQPQHF. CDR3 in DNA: TGTGCCAGCAGTTACTCGAGGCAGGGGGAGCGCAATCAGCCCCAGCATTTT.

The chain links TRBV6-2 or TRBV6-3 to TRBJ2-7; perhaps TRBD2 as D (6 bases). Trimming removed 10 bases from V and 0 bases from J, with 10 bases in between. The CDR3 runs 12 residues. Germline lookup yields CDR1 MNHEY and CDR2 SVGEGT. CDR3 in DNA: TGTGCCACCCGGGACTTCTCCTACGAGCAGTACTTC. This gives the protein CATRDFSYEQYF.

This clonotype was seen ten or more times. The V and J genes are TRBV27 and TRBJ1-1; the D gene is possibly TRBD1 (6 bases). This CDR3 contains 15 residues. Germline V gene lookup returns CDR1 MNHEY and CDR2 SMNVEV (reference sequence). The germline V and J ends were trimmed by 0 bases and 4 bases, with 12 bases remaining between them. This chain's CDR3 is CASSLSGAGSTEAFF. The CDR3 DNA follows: TGTGCCAGCAGTTTATCGGGGGCTGGTAGCACTGAAGCTTTCTTT.

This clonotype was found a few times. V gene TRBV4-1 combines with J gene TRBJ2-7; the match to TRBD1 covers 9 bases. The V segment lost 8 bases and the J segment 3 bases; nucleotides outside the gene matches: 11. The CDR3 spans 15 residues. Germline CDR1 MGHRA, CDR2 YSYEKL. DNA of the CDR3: TGCGCCAGCCTCCCTTGGACAGGGGAGGACTACGAGCAGTACTTC. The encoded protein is CASLPWTGEDYEQYF.

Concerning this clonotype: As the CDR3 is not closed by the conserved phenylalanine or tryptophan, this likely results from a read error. The CDR3 DNA follows: TGTGCCAGCAGCTTAGGGGGTGAGAATAGCAATCAGCCCCAGCATTTG. Translating it yields CASSLGGENSNQPQHL. V gene TRBV11-2 combines with J gene TRBJ1-5; D gene ambiguous. V was pared by 1 base and J by 0 bases, with 10 bases between. This CDR3 contains 16 residues. Germline CDR1 and CDR2: SGHAT and FQNNGV.

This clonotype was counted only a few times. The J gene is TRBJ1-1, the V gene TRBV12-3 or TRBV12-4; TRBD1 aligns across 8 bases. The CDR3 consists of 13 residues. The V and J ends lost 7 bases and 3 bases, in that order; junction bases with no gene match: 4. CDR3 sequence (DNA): TGTGCCAGCACGACCAGGGGGCACACTGAAGCTTTCTTT. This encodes CASTTRGHTEAFF.

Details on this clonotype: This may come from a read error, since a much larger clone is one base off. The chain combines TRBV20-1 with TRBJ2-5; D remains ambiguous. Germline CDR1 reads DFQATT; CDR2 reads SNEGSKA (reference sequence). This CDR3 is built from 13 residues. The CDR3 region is CSALDGPQETKYF. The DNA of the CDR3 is TGCAGTGCTCTAGACGGGCCCCAAGAGACCAAGTACTTC.

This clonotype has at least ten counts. CDR3 loop: CATSSAGKERRGYTF. CDR3 DNA: TGTGCCACCAGCAGCGCCGGGAAAGAGAGGCGTGGCTACACCTTC. The rearrangement joins TRBV15 to TRBJ1-2; D call uncertain. V lost 3 bases and J lost 7, with 18 bases in between. The CDR3 has 15 amino acids. Germline V gene data show CDR1 as LNHNV and CDR2 as YYDKDF (reference sequence).

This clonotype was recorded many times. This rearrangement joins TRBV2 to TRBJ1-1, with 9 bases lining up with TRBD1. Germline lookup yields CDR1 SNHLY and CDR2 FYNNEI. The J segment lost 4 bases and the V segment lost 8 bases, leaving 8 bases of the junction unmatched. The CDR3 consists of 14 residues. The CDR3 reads CASEGQGGATEAFF. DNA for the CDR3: TGTGCCAGCGAGGGACAGGGCGGCGCCACTGAAGCTTTCTTT. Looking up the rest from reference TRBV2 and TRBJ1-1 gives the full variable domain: EPEVTQTPSHQVTQMGQEVILRCVPISNHLYFYWYRQILGQKVEFLVSFYNNEISEKSEIFDDQFSVERPDGSNFTLKIRSTKLEDSAMYFCASEGQGGATEAFFGQGTRLTVV.

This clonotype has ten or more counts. The CDR3 DNA reads TGTGCCAGCAGCCATCGGGGCAGCCAAGCCGGGCAGTACTTC. This sequence encodes CASSHRGSQAGQYF. The chain employs TRBV11-1 and TRBJ2-7; D could derive from TRBD1 or TRBD2 (5 bases each). Germline V gives CDR1 SGHAT, CDR2 FQDESV (reference sequence). The CDR3 consists of 14 residues. Between the trimmed V and J ends, which lost 5 bases and 9 bases, there was a span of 20 bases.